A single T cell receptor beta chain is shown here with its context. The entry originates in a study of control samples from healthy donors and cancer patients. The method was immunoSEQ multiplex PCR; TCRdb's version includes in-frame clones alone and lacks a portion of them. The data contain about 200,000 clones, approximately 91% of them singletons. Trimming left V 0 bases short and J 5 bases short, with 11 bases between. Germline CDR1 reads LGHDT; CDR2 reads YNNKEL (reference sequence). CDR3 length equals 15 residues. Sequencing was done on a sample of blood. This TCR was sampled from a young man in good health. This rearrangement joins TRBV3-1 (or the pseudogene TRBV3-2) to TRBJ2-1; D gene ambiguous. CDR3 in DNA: TGTGCCAGCAGCCAAGATCTGGGTATCCACAATGAGCAGTTCTTC. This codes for CASSQDLGIHNEQFF.